A selection of T cell receptor beta chains follows, all from one sample in a study of blood T cell repertoires in COVID-19. Libraries were prepared by immunoSEQ multiplex PCR; TCRdb keeps only in-frame clonotypes and omits some of them. The table records around 72,000 clones, around four fifths of them present only once. Specimen: peripheral blood. The receptors were sampled from a woman aged 55-69 years with acute or convalescent COVID-19. CDR3s include the opening cysteine and the closing phenylalanine or tryptophan. The D gene is left open where the match is weak. Not every row has a clone size; where given, it reads once, few, many or a size class.

>TRBJ2-7|TRBD2|TRBV25-1|.
TGTGCCAGCAGTAGCTTTGTGCGGGCTAGCGGGACCGAGCAGTACTTC
CASSSFVRASGTEQYF
>TRBJ1-3|.|TRBV14|.
TGTGCCAGCAGCCAAGAATCGTGGCAGGGTAACACCATATATTTT
CASSQESWQGNTIYF
>TRBJ2-3|.|TRBV5-1|.
TGCGCCAGCAGTCCCGGAAGGTGGGAGCGGAGGACAGATACGCAGTATTTT
CASSPGRWERRTDTQYF
>TRBJ1-5|.|TRBV6-6|.
TGTGCCAGCAGTCGAGGCAGTCCATATAGCAATCAGCCCCAGCATTTT
CASSRGSPYSNQPQHF
>TRBJ2-1|TRBD2|TRBV7-9|few
TGTGCCAGCAGACAAGCCGGGAGGGCTACTGAGCAGTTCTTC
CASRQAGRATEQFF
>TRBJ1-2|.|TRBV5-1|.
TGCGCCAGCAGCTTGGAAACGGGAGGGGGCTACACCTTC
CASSLETGGGYTF
>TRBJ1-5|.|TRBV6-1|.
TGTGCCAGCAGTGAAGCCTTCGGTTATAGCAATCAGCCCCAGCATTTT
CASSEAFGYSNQPQHF
>TRBJ1-2|.|TRBV12-3/TRBV12-4|.
TGTGCCAGCAGTTTCCCTGGGGCTGGTGGCTACACCTTC
CASSFPGAGGYTF
>TRBJ1-4|.|TRBV5-1|.
TGCGCCAGCAGCAAACAATCATCAACTAATGAAAAACTGTTTTTT
CASSKQSSTNEKLFF
>TRBJ1-2|.|TRBV5-4|.
TGTGCCAGCAGCCCGGGCGGGGGCAAAGGCTATGGCTACACCTTC
CASSPGGGKGYGYTF
>TRBJ1-5|.|TRBV6-5|.
TGTGCCAGCAGTTCAGGACAGCTCAATCAGCCCCAGCATTTT
CASSSGQLNQPQHF
>TRBJ1-5|.|TRBV6-6|once
TGTGCCAGCAGTCATAACAGGGAACGGGCGCCCCAGCATTTT
CASSHNRERAPQHF
>TRBJ2-7|.|TRBV6-5|.
TGTGCCAGCAGTTCAGGGCGCTCCTACGAGCAGTACTTC
CASSSGRSYEQYF
>TRBJ2-4|TRBD2|TRBV4-2|.
TGTGCCAGCAGCCAAGATGTATCGGGAGGTGTGGCCAAAAACATTCAGTACTTC
CASSQDVSGGVAKNIQYF
>TRBJ1-1|.|TRBV28|.
TGTGCCAGCAGCCTCGGGGGGGCGAACACTGAAGCTTTCTTT
CASSLGGANTEAFF
>TRBJ2-1|TRBD1|TRBV3-1/TRBV3-2|few
TGTGCCAGCAACTCCAGGGGGCATTCTAAGCAGTTCTTC
CASNSRGHSKQFF
>TRBJ2-7|.|TRBV6-1|few
TGTGCCAGCAGTGAATCTTGGGGCCTAGTGCAGTACTTC
CASSESWGLVQYF
>TRBJ2-5|TRBD2|TRBV6-1|.
TGTGCCAGCAGTGACGGAGCGGGAACCCTCCGAAGGGAGACCCAGTACTTC
CASSDGAGTLRRETQYF
>TRBJ2-1|TRBD2|TRBV28|.
TGTGCCAGCCAGACTAGCCCCAATGAGCAGTTCTTC
CASQTSPNEQFF
>TRBJ2-1|.|TRBV30|.
TGTGCCTGGAGTGTAAACCCGGGTGTGGGTAACTCCTACAATGAGCAGTTCTTC
CAWSVNPGVGNSYNEQFF
>TRBJ1-2|.|TRBV7-9|.
TGTGCCAGCAGCTTAGCGCATGACACCGATCGAGTTTGGCCTACATTC
CASSLAHDTDRVWPTF
>TRBJ2-7|TRBD1|TRBV6-5|.
TGTGCCAGCAAGGACAGGGGATACTACGAGCAGTACTTC
CASKDRGYYEQYF
>TRBJ1-4|.|TRBV7-2|.
TGTGCCAGCAGCTTAGCGTCGGGGGGAACTAATGAAAAACTGTTTTTT
CASSLASGGTNEKLFF
>TRBJ1-5|TRBD1|TRBV28|.
TGTGCCAGCAGCCCCGGGACAGGAGTCAATCAGCCCCAGCATTTT
CASSPGTGVNQPQHF
>TRBJ2-2|TRBD2|TRBV7-3|.
TGTGCCAGCAGCCAAGGGACTAGCGTCGGGGAGCTGTTTTTT
CASSQGTSVGELFF
>TRBJ1-1|.|TRBV5-1|.
TGCGCCAGCAGCCCCGCGATGTTGAACACTGAAGCTTTCTTT
CASSPAMLNTEAFF
>TRBJ2-7|TRBD1|TRBV19|.
TGTGCCAGTAGTCCTCAGGGGGCCACCTACGAGCAGTACTTC
CASSPQGATYEQYF
>TRBJ1-2|.|TRBV18|few
TGTGCCAGCTCACCGGCTCAGAAAGTCTATGGCTACACCTTC
CASSPAQKVYGYTF
>TRBJ2-7|.|TRBV6-1|.
TGTGCCAGCAGTGAACGTCAGTTCCAGCAGTACTTC
CASSERQFQQYF
>TRBJ1-2|TRBD1|TRBV18|.
TGTGCCAGCTCACCCCGGACAGGGGATTATGGCTACACCTTC
CASSPRTGDYGYTF
>TRBJ2-1|TRBD2|TRBV30|.
TGTGCCTGGAGTCTTTACAGCGGGGCCACCTACAATGAGCAGTTCTTC
CAWSLYSGATYNEQFF
>TRBJ2-1|TRBD2|TRBV13|.
TGTGCCAGCAGCCAAAACGGACTAGCGGGGGGGATTGGCGAGCAGTTCTTC
CASSQNGLAGGIGEQFF
>TRBJ1-3|.|TRBV7-8|.
TGTGCCAGCAGCTTAGCAGGGGAAGGAAACACCATATATTTT
CASSLAGEGNTIYF
>TRBJ2-1|.|TRBV28|.
TGTGCCAGCAGCCCCGGGACAACCTTGCGGAATGAGCAGTTCTTC
CASSPGTTLRNEQFF
>TRBJ1-5|TRBD1|TRBV23-1|.
TGCGCCAGCAGTCACCCGGACAGGCCGACAATCTATAGCAATCAGCCCCAGCATTTT
CASSHPDRPTIYSNQPQHF
>TRBJ1-1|.|TRBV3-1/TRBV3-2|.
TGTGCCAGCAGCCTTGAGGGGGCTGAAGCTTTCTTT
CASSLEGAEAFF
>TRBJ2-7|TRBD1|TRBV7-9|.
TGTGCCAGCAGCCCAGAGGGACAGGGTAACGAGCAGTACTTC
CASSPEGQGNEQYF
>TRBJ1-1|TRBD1|TRBV2|.
TGTGCCAGCAGTGAGCAGGGGGCAAGTACCACTGAAGCTTTCTTT
CASSEQGASTTEAFF
>TRBJ2-7|TRBD1|TRBV10-1|.
TGCGCCAGCAGGAGACCGGGACAGGACTCCTACGAGCAGTACTTC
CASRRPGQDSYEQYF
>TRBJ2-7|.|TRBV4-2|.
TGTGCCAGCAGCCAAGCGAAGGACGGGACCTACGAGCAGTACTTC
CASSQAKDGTYEQYF
>TRBJ2-1|.|TRBV9|.
TGTGCCAGCAGCGTTGTCGGGACTTTCTCCTACAATGAGCAGTTCTTC
CASSVVGTFSYNEQFF
>TRBJ1-6|TRBD1|TRBV29-1|few
TGCAGCGTGTGGACAGGGGGCGATTCACCCCTCCACTTT
CSVWTGGDSPLHF
>TRBJ1-1|.|TRBV5-1|.
TGCGCCAGCGCCCGGGGGGTACTCATGAACACTGAAGCTTTCTTT
CASARGVLMNTEAFF
>TRBJ1-3|.|TRBV4-1|.
TGCGCCAGCAGCCAAGATCTCGGGGTTTCTGGAAACACCATATATTTT
CASSQDLGVSGNTIYF
>TRBJ1-5|.|TRBV5-6|medium-sized
TGTGCCAGCAGTTCAGCGGGACACCACAATCAGCCCCAGCATTTT
CASSSAGHHNQPQHF
>TRBJ2-3|.|TRBV24-1|.
TGTGCCACCAGTGGAGGAAACACAGATACGCAGTATTTT
CATSGGNTDTQYF
>TRBJ1-2|.|TRBV4-1|.
TGCGCCAGCAGCCGAGGATTTGGCTACACCTTC
CASSRGFGYTF
>TRBJ2-3|.|TRBV7-2|.
TGTGCCAGCAGCTTAGGACTTACAGATACGCAGTATTTT
CASSLGLTDTQYF
>TRBJ2-3|TRBD1|TRBV6-4|few
TGTGCCAGCAGTGACAGGGGGCTCGACACAGATACGCAGTATTTT
CASSDRGLDTDTQYF
>TRBJ2-1|TRBD2|TRBV2|few
TGTGCCAGCAGTGGCCGACTAGCGGGGGGAAATGAGCAGTTCTTC
CASSGRLAGGNEQFF
>TRBJ2-7|TRBD2|TRBV5-5|.
TGTGCCAGCAGATCCGGACTAGCGGGAGAGGGTTCCTACGAGCAGTACTTC
CASRSGLAGEGSYEQYF